These 31 T cell receptor beta chains originate from one sample sequenced in a study of Ad26.COV2.S vaccination and SARS-CoV-2 variants. Some clones are missing from TCRdb's copy, which holds only in-frame ones; the method was immunoSEQ multiplex PCR. The repertoire has approximately 400,000 clones, just over 90% of them found once; the top ten carry 3% to 4%. The material was peripheral blood, obtained after recovery from COVID-19. Source of these receptors: a human donor who had recovered from COVID-19.

The chain couples TRBV11-2 to TRBJ1-5; D ambiguous. Germline values: CDR1 SGHAT, CDR2 FQNNGV. V was shortened by 4 bases and J by 3 bases, with 4 bases between the two germline ends. This CDR3 spans 12 amino acids. The CDR3 DNA is TGTGCCAGCAGCTCTGCCAATCAGCCCCAGCATTTT. It yields the protein CASSSANQPQHF.

This sequence joins TRBV27 and TRBJ1-5, with a possible D match to TRBD1 (6 bases). The CDR3 loop spans 16 amino acids. V shed 6 bases and J shed 2 bases, with 17 bases lying between them. CDR1 is MNHEY and CDR2 is SMNVEV in the germline V gene (reference sequence). The CDR3 here is CASRTAGDKGNQPQHF. As DNA, the CDR3 is TGTGCCAGCAGAACAGCAGGGGATAAGGGCAATCAGCCCCAGCATTTT.

The table lists this clone with a few counts. The J gene is TRBJ2-3, the V gene TRBV28; 8 nucleotides agree with TRBD2. J lost 3 bases, V lost 7 bases, and 9 bases had no gene match. The germline V gene has CDR1 MDHEN and CDR2 SYDVKM. The CDR3 is 15 residues long. The CDR3: CASTTPGLGTDTQYF. In nucleotides, the CDR3 is TGTGCCAGCACCACACCGGGACTAGGGACAGATACGCAGTATTTT.

This clone was seen once. The chain has TRBV6-5 and TRBJ1-2; a possible D gene is TRBD1 (6 bases). This CDR3 comprises 14 residues. The V gene's germline CDR1 is MNHEY and CDR2 SVGAGI. Between the trimmed V and J ends, which lost 6 bases and 4 bases, there was a span of 15 bases. The CDR3: CASSKGVQVYGYTF. CDR3 nucleotides: TGTGCCAGCAGCAAGGGGGTACAGGTCTATGGCTACACCTTC.

CDR3 sequence reads: CASSLGSGGLYYEQYF. In DNA form, the CDR3 reads TGTGCCAGCAGCTTAGGTAGCGGGGGACTCTACTACGAGCAGTACTTC. J is TRBJ2-7 and V is TRBV13; 9 bases map to TRBD2. The CDR3 totals 16 residues. With V trimmed by 0 bases and J by 3 bases, 6 bases remained unmatched. Germline V gene lookup returns CDR1 PRHDT and CDR2 FYEKMQ (reference sequence). Full variable domain (outside the CDR3, taken from reference TRBV13 and TRBJ2-7): AAGVIQSPRHLIKEKRETATLKCYPIPRHDTVYWYQQGPGQDPQFLISFYEKMQSDKGSIPDRFSAQQFSDYHSELNMSSLELGDSALYFCASSLGSGGLYYEQYFGPGTRLTVT.

The gene calls are TRBV12-5 and TRBJ2-4; D is unclear. V was shortened by 0 bases and J by 0 bases, with 6 bases between the two germline ends. The CDR3 is 15 residues long. CDR1 and CDR2 (germline): LGHNT, FRNRAP. The CDR3 DNA follows: TGTGCTAGTGGTTTGGTCGCACTAGCCAAAAACATTCAGTACTTC. Its protein is CASGLVALAKNIQYF. The whole variable domain, remainder taken from reference TRBV12-5 and TRBJ2-4, is DARVTQTPRHKVTEMGQEVTMRCQPILGHNTVFWYRQTMMQGLELLAYFRNRAPLDDSGMPKDRFSAEMPDATLATLKIQPSEPRDSAVYFCASGLVALAKNIQYFGAGTRLSVL.

This clone was counted only a few times. J is TRBJ1-6 and V is TRBV7-6; 10 bases align to TRBD1. The CDR3 is 14 residues long. Germline lookup yields CDR1 SGHVS and CDR2 FNYEAQ. Trimming removed 5 bases from V and 10 bases from J; junction bases left unmatched: 5. CDR3 amino acids: CASSLWTGGSPLHF. The CDR3 DNA follows: TGTGCCAGCAGCCTGTGGACAGGGGGATCACCCCTCCACTTT.

The chain carries TRBV6-5 and TRBJ1-1; the D is unclear. V was pared by 0 bases and J by 5 bases, with 16 bases between. The germline CDR1 and CDR2 sequences are MNHEY and SVGAGI. The CDR3 spans 16 residues. The CDR3 region is CASSYSQTRMGTEAFF. The CDR3 DNA reads as TGTGCCAGCAGTTACTCGCAGACAAGGATGGGGACTGAAGCTTTCTTT.

The V call is TRBV5-1, the J call TRBJ1-4; D is unresolved. This CDR3 spans 15 amino acids. Trimming removed 0 bases from V and 5 bases from J, with 11 bases in between. CDR1 is SGHRS and CDR2 is YFSETQ in the germline V gene. The CDR3 protein is CASSLAPGGNEKLFF. CDR3 nucleotides: TGCGCCAGCAGCTTGGCGCCCGGCGGGAATGAAAAACTGTTTTTT.

The chain couples TRBV11-1 to TRBJ1-6, with TRBD1 identical over 10 bases. The CDR3 consists of 16 residues. From germline, CDR1 is SGHAT and CDR2 FQDESV (reference sequence). The ends lost 4 bases at V and 5 bases at J; junction bases unmatched: 5. The CDR3 loop is CASSSPGTGDNSPLHF. CDR3 bases: TGTGCCAGCAGCTCGCCCGGGACAGGGGATAATTCACCCCTCCACTTT.

As concerns this clone: This CDR3 is also generated by other DNA sequences in the sample. The genes are TRBV7-9 and TRBJ2-1; TRBD1 matches 9 bases. This CDR3 region has 14 residues. J gave up 6 bases and V 3 bases, and 3 bases lay outside the gene matches. Germline V gene sequence: CDR1 SEHNR, CDR2 FQNEAQ (reference sequence). Written as DNA, the CDR3 is TGTGCCAGCAGCTTGGGGACAGGGAGCAATGAGCAGTTCTTC. Translation gives CASSLGTGSNEQFF.

The chain has TRBV24-1 and TRBJ2-2; D ambiguous. Deletions cut 9 bases from V and 3 bases from J, with 10 bases between. Looked up from germline, CDR1 is KGHDR and CDR2 is SFDVKD. CDR3 length: 13 amino acids. The CDR3 sequence is CATGDGYTGELFF. The CDR3 DNA reads as TGTGCCACCGGGGATGGGTACACCGGGGAGCTGTTTTTT.

The rearrangement uses TRBV5-1 and TRBJ1-1; D gene ambiguous. Germline CDR1 reads SGHRS; CDR2 reads YFSETQ. The germline V and J ends were trimmed by 0 bases and 1 base, with 4 bases remaining between them. This CDR3 comprises 13 residues. CDR3 DNA sequence: TGCGCCAGCAGCTTGGGTGAGAACACTGAAGCTTTCTTT. It translates to CASSLGENTEAFF.

The chain uses TRBV7-9 and TRBJ1-6; D is undetermined. The CDR3 is made up of 14 amino acids. With 3 bases removed from V and 5 bases from J, the gap between germline ends came to 8 bases. Germline V gene lookup returns CDR1 SEHNR and CDR2 FQNEAQ (reference sequence). Written as DNA, the CDR3 is TGTGCCAGCAGCTTCGGGCGGGATAATTCACCCCTCCACTTT. Residues: CASSFGRDNSPLHF.

The V gene is TRBV13, the J gene TRBJ1-1; D gene ambiguous. CDR1 and CDR2 from the germline V gene are PRHDT and FYEKMQ (reference sequence). V lost 4 bases, J lost 5 bases, and 14 bases lay in between. The CDR3 runs to 14 residues. The CDR3 nucleotides read TGTGCCAGCAGCTCACCGTTGAGAAGGACTGAAGCTTTCTTT. This encodes CASSSPLRRTEAFF. The full variable domain, completed using reference TRBV13 and TRBJ1-1, is AAGVIQSPRHLIKEKRETATLKCYPIPRHDTVYWYQQGPGQDPQFLISFYEKMQSDKGSIPDRFSAQQFSDYHSELNMSSLELGDSALYFCASSSPLRRTEAFFGQGTRLTVV.

This clone was counted once. V and J are TRBV29-1 and TRBJ2-5, with 11 nucleotides matching TRBD2. The CDR3 length is 14 residues. The V segment lost 4 bases and the J segment 4 bases; nucleotides outside the gene matches: 5. CDR1 is SQVTM, CDR2 ANQGSEA, per germline. The CDR3 spells CSVGSGGAGETQYF. The CDR3 DNA sequence: TGCAGCGTTGGTAGCGGGGGGGCCGGAGAGACCCAGTACTTC.

This chain links TRBV4-1 with TRBJ1-6; D gene uncertain. There are 17 residues in the CDR3. Trimming removed 1 base at V and 2 bases at J, with 12 bases between. The germline CDR1 and CDR2 sequences are MGHRA and YSYEKL. CDR3 sequence (DNA): TGCGCCAGCAGCCAAGGGCCTGGAATTCCCTATAATTCACCCCTCCACTTT. This gives the protein CASSQGPGIPYNSPLHF.

The chain carries TRBV25-1 and TRBJ1-1; tentative D call: TRBD1 (5 bases). CDR1 is MGHDK and CDR2 is SYGVNS in the germline V gene. The CDR3 is 15 residues long. Trimming cost V 3 bases and J 0 bases, with 11 bases left between them. The CDR3 region is CASSDFEGVNTEAFF. CDR3 nucleotide sequence: TGTGCCAGCAGTGATTTTGAAGGGGTGAACACTGAAGCTTTCTTT.

The chain joins TRBV7-2 to TRBJ2-3; TRBD2 agrees at 10 bases. Trimming at V came to 6 bases and at J to 3 bases, leaving 6 bases not matched to a gene. The CDR3 consists of 15 residues. The germline V gene has CDR1 SGHTA and CDR2 FQGNSA. The CDR3 here is CASRQLAGQTDTQYF. DNA of the CDR3: TGTGCCAGCAGGCAACTAGCGGGGCAAACAGATACGCAGTATTTT.

This clone was found once. CDR3 sequence reads: CASSVAGTGDTEAFF. CDR3 sequence (DNA): TGTGCCAGCAGCGTAGCCGGGACAGGGGACACTGAAGCTTTCTTT. The gene calls are TRBV9 and TRBJ1-1; 10 bases line up with TRBD1. The J segment lost 3 bases and the V segment lost 0 bases, leaving 2 bases of the junction unmatched. Germline-derived CDR1 and CDR2 are SGDLS and YYNGEE. The CDR3 has 15 amino acids.

This sequence joins TRBV5-4 and TRBJ1-1; no firm D call. The germline CDR1 and CDR2 sequences are SGHNT and YYREEE (reference sequence). Deletions cut 4 bases from V and 1 base from J, with 14 bases between. The CDR3 spans 15 residues. CDR3 in DNA: TGTGCCAGCAGCCCTGCGGAGTACCGGAACACTGAAGCTTTCTTT. Protein: CASSPAEYRNTEAFF.

This chain joins TRBV5-8 and TRBJ2-5; TRBD2 matches 8 bases. CDR1 SGHTS and CDR2 YDEGEE come from the germline V gene. J was trimmed by 5 bases and V by 7 bases; bases with no gene match: 13. The CDR3 has 15 amino acids. CDR3 in DNA: TGTGCCAGCGGTAAAGCGGGGGATAAGGTGGAGACCCAGTACTTC. Its protein product is CASGKAGDKVETQYF.

This chain joins TRBV10-3 and TRBJ2-1; the D gene is possibly TRBD1 (6 bases). CDR3 length: 15 amino acids. Trimming removed 6 bases from V and 3 bases from J, with 15 bases in between. The germline CDR1 and CDR2 sequences are ENHRY and SYGVKD. CDR3 bases: TGTGCCATCAGCGCCGGGACACAAATCTACAATGAGCAGTTCTTC. It codes for CAISAGTQIYNEQFF.

The chain uses TRBV3-1 (or the pseudogene TRBV3-2) and TRBJ2-5, with TRBD2 matching over 9 bases. The germline V gene encodes CDR1 LGHDT and CDR2 YNNKEL (reference sequence). Trimming at V came to 3 bases and at J to 5 bases, leaving 4 bases not matched to a gene. The CDR3 runs to 14 residues. The CDR3 loop is CASSHSGGPETQYF. The CDR3 DNA reads TGTGCCAGCAGCCACAGCGGGGGGCCCGAGACCCAGTACTTC.

V is TRBV5-1 and J is TRBJ2-7, with D unclear. This CDR3 spans 15 amino acids. V was cut by 0 bases and J by 0 bases, with 10 bases left in between. Looked up from germline, CDR1 is SGHRS and CDR2 is YFSETQ. CDR3 sequence reads: CASSLALGLSYEQYF. The CDR3 DNA reads as TGCGCCAGCAGCTTGGCCCTCGGGCTCTCCTACGAGCAGTACTTC. Complete variable domain (other parts from reference TRBV5-1 and TRBJ2-7): KAGVTQTPRYLIKTRGQQVTLSCSPISGHRSVSWYQQTPGQGLQFLFEYFSETQRNKGNFPGRFSGRQFSNSRSEMNVSTLELGDSALYLCASSLALGLSYEQYFGPGTRLTVT.

This chain uses TRBV18 with TRBJ1-3; D uncertain. This CDR3 has 15 residues. CDR1 is KGHSH and CDR2 is LQKENI in the germline V gene. V gave up 6 bases and J gave up 0 bases, with 12 bases separating them. CDR3 sequence (DNA): TGTGCCAGCTCTCTCACCCCAAGCTCTGGAAACACCATATATTTT. Its protein is CASSLTPSSGNTIYF.

This chain connects TRBV5-1 to TRBJ2-1; D gene unclear. CDR1 and CDR2 from the germline V gene are SGHRS and YFSETQ. There are 15 residues in the CDR3. V gave up 3 bases and J gave up 1 base, with 11 bases separating them. The CDR3 reads CASSSHGVSYNEQFF. CDR3 DNA: TGCGCCAGCAGCTCGCATGGGGTTTCCTACAATGAGCAGTTCTTC.

The chain links TRBV5-1 to TRBJ1-2; 9 bases align to TRBD1. The CDR3 has 15 residues. The V gene end was trimmed by 4 bases and the J gene end by 5 bases; junction bases not matched to a gene: 9. CDR1 SGHRS and CDR2 YFSETQ come from the germline V gene. The CDR3 here is CASSVTGGAGYGYTF. The CDR3, as DNA: TGCGCCAGCAGCGTTACAGGGGGCGCAGGGTATGGCTACACCTTC.

The rearrangement uses TRBV7-9 and TRBJ1-4, with D tentatively TRBD1 (6 bases). V lost 3 bases and J 5 bases, leaving 13 bases between the germline ends. The CDR3 is made up of 15 amino acids. The germline V gene encodes CDR1 SEHNR and CDR2 FQNEAQ (reference sequence). CDR3 in amino acids: CASSFSQGRNEKLFF. Here the CDR3 DNA reads TGTGCCAGCAGCTTTTCGCAGGGGAGGAATGAAAAACTGTTTTTT.

The count of this clone is one. The chain recombines TRBV19 with TRBJ2-3; D is uncertain. The germline V gene encodes CDR1 LNHDA and CDR2 SQIVND (reference sequence). Trimming left V 5 bases short and J 1 base short, with 13 bases between. This CDR3 spans 15 amino acids. The CDR3 coding sequence is TGTGCCAGTAGTGATCCCGGGCTGGGCACAGATACGCAGTATTTT. Its protein product is CASSDPGLGTDTQYF.

The chain uses TRBV12-3 or TRBV12-4 and TRBJ1-2; D is uncertain. Trimming shortened V by 6 bases and J by 4 bases, and 12 bases separated the two germline ends. The CDR3 contains 13 residues. CDR3 nucleotides: TGTGCCAGCAGCCCACGGGAAATCTATGGCTACACCTTC. Protein product: CASSPREIYGYTF.